This TCR beta chain was retrieved from a study of T cells expressing NK-cell markers. Looking at the study overall: HCMV seropositivity marked most of the eight sequenced donors; one was seronegative. Whole-study findings and limits: In a handful of donors, these clonotypes also led the CD3+CD56-NKG2C+ fraction.

About this clonotype itself: The antigen is not known.

The CDR3 totals 15 residues. Generation of TCR beta cDNA was performed by 5'RACE template switching incorporating UMIs. Reanalyzing the 5' RACE reads, TCRdb keeps one entry per CDR3 protein, without DNA. The table lists 350,000 to 500,000 distinct CDR3 sequences. The sequenced material came from blood T cells: a sorted CD56 or NKG2C T cell subset, CD4+ or CD8+ T cells, or bulk PBMC T cells (not recorded which). The chain links TRBV12-3 or TRBV12-4 to TRBJ2-5; the D gene TCRdb calls, TRBD1, cannot be checked with no DNA. The sequence was collected from a woman between 18 and 70 years old in good health. This CDR3 is CASSPRTGGQETQYF.